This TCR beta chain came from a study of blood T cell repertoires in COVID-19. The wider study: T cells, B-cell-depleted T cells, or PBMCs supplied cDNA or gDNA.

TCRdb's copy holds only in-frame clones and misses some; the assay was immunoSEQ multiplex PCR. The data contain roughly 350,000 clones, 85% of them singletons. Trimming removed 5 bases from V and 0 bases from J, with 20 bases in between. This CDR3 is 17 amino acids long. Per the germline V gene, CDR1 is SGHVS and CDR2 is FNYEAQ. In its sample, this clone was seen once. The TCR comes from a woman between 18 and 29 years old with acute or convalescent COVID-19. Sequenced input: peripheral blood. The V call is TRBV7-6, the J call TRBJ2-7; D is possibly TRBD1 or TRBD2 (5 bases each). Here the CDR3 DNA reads TGTGCCAGCAGCCTAGGGGTAGGCGGGCGGGCCTCCTACGAGCAGTACTTC. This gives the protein CASSLGVGGRASYEQYF.